This TCR beta chain stems from a study of naive and memory T cell subsets. Study-wide findings and caveats: The RNA method is potentially sensitive to activation and differentiation changes.

TCR cDNA received a 3' ligated oligonucleotide that carried a UMI. Cells were not sorted; total RNA input targeted about 1 to 1000 ng. This CDR3 is 13 amino acids long. V lost 4 bases and J lost 3, with 10 bases in between. Per germline, CDR1 SEHNR and CDR2 FQNEAQ (reference sequence). The SP2 primer and nested alpha and beta constant region primers amplified ligated cDNA in four rounds. Reverse transcription of blood and skin TCR RNA was primed at alpha and beta constant regions. TCRdb processed the UMI-ligation and nested PCR reads anew with MiXCR; each CDR3 protein has one entry. In the table there are 25,000 to 30,000 distinct CDR3 sequences, under 6.5% of which are singletons. With respect to this clonotype: Antigen specificity is unknown.

The sequence was collected from an adult in good health. Sequencing used blood. The J gene is TRBJ2-7, the V gene TRBV7-9; D is ambiguous. The CDR3 reads CASSSAASYEQYF. The DNA of the CDR3 is TGTGCCAGCAGCTCCGCGGCAAGCTACGAGCAGTACTTC.